This T cell receptor (beta chain) appears in the sequencing data of a study of blood T cell repertoires in COVID-19. Study background: The United States, Italy and Spain supplied acute and convalescent COVID-19 samples. PBMCs, B-cell-depleted T cells, or T cells were the source of the cDNA or gDNA that made up the material.

Methods used by the authors: Reference gene primer amplification gave estimated nucleated cell counts. Sequencing was performed with immunoSEQ multiplex PCR; in TCRdb, only in-frame clones are kept and a portion is missing. From that table come the V and J calls and clone size; the DNA was used to work out D and trimming. The sample gives 130,000 or so clones, 70% to 90% of which show up once; 3% to 3.5% is in the top ten. Participants' own reports of clinical history determined their cohort assignment. V was pared by 0 bases and J by 3 bases, with 18 bases between. Germline V CDR1 and CDR2: LNHDA, SQIVND (reference sequence). The length of the CDR3 is 17 residues.

This TCR was sampled from a woman aged 50 to 60 with acute COVID-19. The sequencing input was PBMCs or T cells enriched from blood (not recorded which). V gene TRBV19 combines with J gene TRBJ2-7; D is perhaps TRBD1 (6 bases). The CDR3 sequence is CASSIDRPGVQGYEQYF. The CDR3 coding sequence is TGTGCCAGTAGTATAGATCGCCCAGGGGTCCAGGGCTACGAGCAGTACTTC.